The rows below give T cell receptor beta chains drawn from one sample of a study of shared clonotypes between healthy human individuals. Here immunoSEQ multiplex PCR was the method, and the copy in TCRdb shows in-frame clones only, minus some. The sample lists approximately 810,000 clones; about 92% were seen once. Sequencing was carried out using naive CD8+ T cells sorted from blood. Receptor source: a man aged 25 to 40 in good health. The CDR3 runs from the conserved cysteine through the conserved F or W. A D gene is named only where the DNA matches it firmly. Rows give clone size only sometimes, using once, few, many, or a class for an expanded clone.

v_gene	d_gene	abundance	j_gene	CDR3nt	CDR3aa
TRBV19	.	.	TRBJ2-1	TGTGCCAGTAGTAATTGGGGGGATGAGCAGTTCTTC	CASSNWGDEQFF
TRBV9	.	.	TRBJ2-1	TGTGCCAGCAGCGTAGCTACAGTAGGTGGGAGCTCCTACAATGAGCAGTTCTTC	CASSVATVGGSSYNEQFF
TRBV13	.	once	TRBJ2-7	TGTGCCAGCGGCCAGGGTGGGTACGAGCAGTACTTC	CASGQGGYEQYF
TRBV19	TRBD2	.	TRBJ2-3	TGTGCCAGTACCCCAGCGCCAGGGACTAGCGGGAGCGGAGGGGATACGCAGTATTTT	CASTPAPGTSGSGGDTQYF
TRBV7-8	.	.	TRBJ2-1	TGTGCCAGCAGTTCGGGGGTCCACAATGAGCAGTTCTTC	CASSSGVHNEQFF
TRBV27	.	few	TRBJ1-1	TGTGCCAGCAGTTTAGGTACTGAAGCTTTCTTT	CASSLGTEAFF
TRBV9	TRBD1	.	TRBJ2-3	TGTGCCAGCAGCTCCTGGGACAGGAGCACAGATACGCAGTATTTT	CASSSWDRSTDTQYF
TRBV29-1	.	.	TRBJ2-1	TGCAGCGTTGCGGGTCTTTCCGTGAAAAGGGGGTTATACAATGAGCAGTTCTTC	CSVAGLSVKRGLYNEQFF
TRBV10-3	TRBD1	.	TRBJ2-5	TGTGCCATCAGTGCAAAATCCGGGACAGAAGACCAACTAGATCAAGAGACCCAGTACTTC	CAISAKSGTEDQLDQETQYF
TRBV7-9	TRBD2	.	TRBJ2-7	TGTGCCAGCAGCCTGCGGGTAGCGGGGATTGAGGAGCAGTACTTC	CASSLRVAGIEEQYF
TRBV7-9	.	.	TRBJ2-1	TGTGCCAGCAGCTTAGCGGGAAGGGGCAATGAGCAGTTCTTC	CASSLAGRGNEQFF
TRBV7-9	.	.	TRBJ2-7	TGTGCCAGCAGCTTTCCCAATTCGGAAGAGCAGTACTTC	CASSFPNSEEQYF
TRBV7-9	.	.	TRBJ2-7	TGTGCCAGCAGCCTACCACCCCCGACCAGGAACTTCTACGAGCAGTACTTC	CASSLPPPTRNFYEQYF
TRBV10-1	.	.	TRBJ2-7	TGCGCCAGCAGACCATCCCCAGACAGGCCGTCCTACGAGCAGTACTTC	CASRPSPDRPSYEQYF
TRBV7-8	TRBD1	.	TRBJ2-7	TGTGCCAGCAGCGGTCGCCGGGACAGGAGCTCCTACGAGCAGTACTTC	CASSGRRDRSSYEQYF
TRBV11-3	.	.	TRBJ2-7	TGTGCCAGCAGCTCATCAAGCTCCTACGAGCAGTACTTC	CASSSSSSYEQYF
TRBV11-2	.	.	TRBJ2-5	TGTGCCAGCAGCTACCGTCGGGGGAGCGGACAAGAGACCCAGTACTTC	CASSYRRGSGQETQYF
TRBV18	.	.	TRBJ2-1	TGTGCCAGCTCACCATCAGATGTCGAGCAGTTCTTC	CASSPSDVEQFF
TRBV25-1	.	.	TRBJ2-1	TGTGCCACCGAATCCAAAGGGGCAGGTGGCAATGAGCAGTTCTTC	CATESKGAGGNEQFF
TRBV7-9	TRBD1	.	TRBJ2-7	TGTGCCAGCAGCTTGGGACAGGAGAGCTCCTACGAGCAGTACTTC	CASSLGQESSYEQYF
TRBV27	.	few	TRBJ1-5	TGTGCCAGCAGTTTAGGGCAGAATCAGCCCCAGCATTTT	CASSLGQNQPQHF
TRBV7-9	TRBD2	.	TRBJ2-2	TGTGCCAGCAGCCCTGTAGCGGGAGGGAGGAACACCGGGGAGCTGTTTTTT	CASSPVAGGRNTGELFF